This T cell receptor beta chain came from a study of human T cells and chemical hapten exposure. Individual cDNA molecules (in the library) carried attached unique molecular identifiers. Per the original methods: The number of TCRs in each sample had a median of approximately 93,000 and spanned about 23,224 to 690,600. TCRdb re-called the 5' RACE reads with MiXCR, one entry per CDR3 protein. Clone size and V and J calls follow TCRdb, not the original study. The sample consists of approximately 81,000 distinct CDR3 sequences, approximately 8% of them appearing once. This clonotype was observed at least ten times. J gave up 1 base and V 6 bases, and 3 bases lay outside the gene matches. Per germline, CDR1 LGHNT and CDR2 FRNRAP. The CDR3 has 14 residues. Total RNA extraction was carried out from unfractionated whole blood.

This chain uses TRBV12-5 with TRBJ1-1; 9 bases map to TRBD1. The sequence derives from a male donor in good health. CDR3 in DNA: TGTGCTAGTGGACCGGGACAGGGGAACACTGAAGCTTTCTTT. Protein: CASGPGQGNTEAFF. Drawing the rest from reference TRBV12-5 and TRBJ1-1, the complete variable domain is DARVTQTPRHKVTEMGQEVTMRCQPILGHNTVFWYRQTMMQGLELLAYFRNRAPLDDSGMPKDRFSAEMPDATLATLKIQPSEPRDSAVYFCASGPGQGNTEAFFGQGTRLTVV.